Listed below are T cell receptor beta chains from one sample, sequenced in a study of T-cell reconstitution after alpha-beta-depleted transplantation in children. TCRdb re-called the PCR reads with MiXCR, one entry per CDR3 protein. The sample yields 300,000 to 350,000 distinct CDR3 sequences, roughly 15% seen once. This sample comprised PBMCs, mostly from graft donor cells, obtained 360 days after TCRalphabeta/CD19-depleted stem cell transplant. Source of these receptors: a male patient aged 2-9 years who had a stem cell transplant for acute lymphoblastic leukemia, so the T cells may come from the graft donor. Both conserved end residues are part of each CDR3. The order of the fields is J gene, CDR3 length, D gene, clone size, V gene, CDR3 protein, CDR3 DNA. The D gene is left open where the match is weak. Clone size is shown for a subset of rows, as once, few, many or a class of expanded clone.

TRBJ1-1 12 TRBD1 few TRBV29-1 CSGDRGNTEAFF TGCAGCGGTGACAGGGGAAACACTGAAGCTTTCTTT
TRBJ2-2 14 NA many TRBV20-1 CSARLPGNTGELFF TGCAGTGCTAGACTCCCCGGGAACACCGGGGAGCTGTTTTTT
TRBJ2-3 15 NA few TRBV9 CASSALTDRTDTQYF TGTGCCAGCAGCGCCCTGACCGACCGCACAGATACGCAGTATTTT
TRBJ2-1 12 NA many TRBV12-3/TRBV12-4 CASSLWGPEQFF TGTGCCAGCAGTTTATGGGGTCCGGAGCAGTTCTTC
TRBJ1-2 14 TRBD1 NA TRBV5-5 CASSLPGQGAGYTF TGTGCCAGCAGCTTGCCGGGACAGGGAGCTGGCTACACCTTC
TRBJ2-1 15 TRBD2 NA TRBV5-6 CASSLLAGLYNEQFF TGTGCCAGCAGCTTGCTAGCGGGGCTCTACAATGAGCAGTTCTTC
TRBJ2-7 23 TRBD2 NA TRBV29-1 CSVLAPAGWGLAGGRVSSYEQYF TGCAGCGTTCTCGCCCCCGCCGGGTGGGGACTAGCGGGAGGAAGGGTATCCTCCTACGAGCAGTACTTC
TRBJ2-1 14 NA few TRBV27 CASSLSDQNNEQFF TGTGCCAGCAGTCTCTCCGACCAGAACAATGAGCAGTTCTTC
TRBJ2-7 16 NA few TRBV4-2 CASSPSGGLTSYEQYF TGTGCCAGCAGCCCATCAGGTGGATTAACCTCCTACGAGCAGTACTTC
TRBJ2-3 17 TRBD1 few TRBV12-3/TRBV12-4 CASSLGRTGGRTDTQYF TGTGCCAGCAGTTTGGGACGGACAGGGGGCCGCACAGATACGCAGTATTTT
TRBJ2-2 14 NA few TRBV4-3 CASSHGRHTGELFF TGCGCCAGCAGCCACGGGAGACATACCGGGGAGCTGTTTTTT
TRBJ2-1 14 TRBD2 NA TRBV9 CASSIGTSGNEQFF TGTGCCAGCAGCATAGGGACTAGCGGGAATGAGCAGTTCTTC
TRBJ2-7 16 TRBD1 NA TRBV27 CASSFYDRGTTYEQYF TGTGCCAGCAGTTTCTACGACAGGGGGACAACCTACGAGCAGTACTTC
TRBJ2-1 14 NA few TRBV5-1 CASSLKASPNEQFF TGCGCCAGCAGCTTGAAAGCTAGTCCCAATGAGCAGTTCTTC
TRBJ2-5 17 NA many TRBV12-3/TRBV12-4 CASSSLGWALGEETQYF TGTGCCAGCAGTTCGCTAGGGTGGGCCCTCGGAGAGGAGACCCAGTACTTC
TRBJ2-7 15 TRBD2 once TRBV28 CASSSGLAGANEQYF TGTGCCAGCAGTTCCGGACTAGCGGGAGCGAACGAGCAGTACTTC
TRBJ2-3 15 TRBD2 few TRBV2 CASMRRLADTDTQYF TGTGCCAGCATGCGTCGACTAGCGGACACAGATACGCAGTATTTT
TRBJ2-5 15 NA few TRBV25-1 CASSAPQGPQETQYF TGTGCCAGCAGTGCCCCCCAGGGCCCCCAAGAGACCCAGTACTTC
TRBJ2-5 15 NA many TRBV7-3 CASSNRRGAQETQYF TGTGCCAGCAGCAACCGCAGGGGGGCCCAAGAGACCCAGTACTTC
TRBJ2-1 15 NA NA TRBV6-2/TRBV6-3 CASRSTVSSYNEQFF TGTGCCAGCAGGTCGACTGTAAGCTCCTACAATGAGCAGTTCTTC
TRBJ2-1 19 TRBD2 few TRBV4-3 CASSHPATSGIGIYNEQFF TGCGCCAGCAGCCATCCTGCGACTAGCGGGATCGGGATATACAATGAGCAGTTCTTC
TRBJ2-1 15 TRBD2 NA TRBV4-1 CASSYTSVGDNEQFF TGCGCCAGCAGCTATACTAGCGTCGGGGACAATGAGCAGTTCTTC
TRBJ2-7 13 TRBD1 many TRBV10-3 CAISWDRGYEQYF TGTGCCATCAGTTGGGACAGGGGGTACGAGCAGTACTTC
TRBJ2-4 14 NA NA TRBV7-3 CASSLHAQGSIQYF TGTGCCAGCAGCTTACATGCGCAGGGAAGCATTCAGTACTTC
TRBJ2-5 12 NA few TRBV12-3/TRBV12-4 CASSEFQETQYF TGTGCCAGCAGTGAGTTCCAAGAGACCCAGTACTTC
TRBJ2-1 20 TRBD2 few TRBV5-1 CASSLLPTLAGTGAGNEQFF TGCGCCAGCAGCTTGCTCCCTACCCTAGCGGGAACTGGTGCGGGGAATGAGCAGTTCTTC
TRBJ1-1 17 TRBD1 NA TRBV10-3 CAISAAPQGKWNTEAFF TGTGCCATCAGCGCGGCTCCACAGGGGAAGTGGAACACTGAAGCTTTCTTT
TRBJ1-5 14 NA NA TRBV11-2 CASSFQGSNQPQHF TGTGCCAGCAGCTTTCAGGGTTCGAATCAGCCCCAGCATTTT
TRBJ2-1 16 TRBD1 many TRBV20-1 CSARAPDREGNNEQFF TGCAGTGCTAGAGCCCCAGACAGGGAAGGAAACAATGAGCAGTTCTTC
TRBJ1-1 12 NA many TRBV20-1 CSARQPNTEAFF TGCAGTGCTCGACAGCCGAACACTGAAGCTTTCTTT
TRBJ2-1 17 TRBD1 NA TRBV29-1 CSAQGARHLSSYNEQFF TGCAGCGCCCAGGGGGCTCGACACTTAAGCTCCTACAATGAGCAGTTCTTC
TRBJ2-1 14 NA NA TRBV29-1 CSVHSGLPYNEQFF TGCAGCGTTCACAGCGGGCTTCCATACAATGAGCAGTTCTTC
TRBJ2-3 15 TRBD2 many TRBV5-1 CASSGMGLYTDTQYF TGCGCCAGCAGCGGTATGGGACTATACACAGATACGCAGTATTTT
TRBJ1-6 17 TRBD1 NA TRBV5-1 CASSLDFGTGVNSPLHF TGCGCCAGCAGCTTGGACTTCGGGACAGGGGTGAATTCACCCCTCCACTTT
TRBJ2-1 15 NA many TRBV20-1 CSAVEASITYNEQFF TGCAGTGCCGTAGAGGCTAGCATCACCTACAATGAGCAGTTCTTC
TRBJ1-1 14 NA NA TRBV29-1 CSVDAGGPNTEAFF TGCAGCGTTGACGCGGGGGGACCGAACACTGAAGCTTTCTTT
TRBJ2-1 13 TRBD2 few TRBV10-2 CASSGAGASEQFF TGCGCCAGCAGTGGAGCGGGAGCTTCCGAGCAGTTCTTC
TRBJ2-3 18 TRBD2 few TRBV4-3 CASSQDNGLAVPTDTQYF TGCGCCAGCAGCCAAGACAACGGACTAGCGGTTCCCACAGATACGCAGTATTTT
TRBJ2-7 15 TRBD2 NA TRBV10-3 CAISALAGEWNEQYF TGTGCCATCAGCGCACTAGCGGGAGAGTGGAACGAGCAGTACTTC
TRBJ2-6 18 TRBD1 NA TRBV7-8 CASSRPGTGGPGANVLTF TGTGCCAGCAGTCGTCCCGGGACAGGGGGCCCTGGGGCCAACGTCCTGACTTTC
TRBJ2-6 16 NA NA TRBV29-1 CSVEEGPASGANVLTF TGCAGCGTTGAAGAAGGGCCAGCCTCTGGGGCCAACGTCCTGACTTTC
TRBJ2-1 15 TRBD2 few TRBV3-1 CASSPPGLVGNEQFF TGTGCCAGCAGCCCACCGGGACTAGTCGGCAATGAGCAGTTCTTC
TRBJ1-1 15 NA NA TRBV12-3/TRBV12-4 CASSPVWPGLTEAFF TGTGCCAGCAGTCCCGTGTGGCCGGGGTTGACTGAAGCTTTCTTT
TRBJ2-1 16 NA few TRBV20-1 CCARAPGRSSYNEQFF TGCTGTGCTAGAGCCCCGGGCAGGAGCTCCTACAATGAGCAGTTCTTC
TRBJ2-5 11 NA many TRBV21-1 CAIPAQETQYF TGTGCCATCCCAGCACAAGAGACCCAGTACTTC
TRBJ2-7 13 NA NA TRBV5-1 CASSLTFVGEQYF TGCGCCAGCAGCTTGACATTCGTGGGCGAGCAGTACTTC
TRBJ2-2 14 NA NA TRBV5-1 CASSVDGGSGELFF TGCGCCAGCAGCGTCGACGGAGGGAGCGGGGAGCTGTTTTTT
TRBJ2-1 13 NA few TRBV9 CASSVAGSYEQFF TGTGCCAGCAGCGTAGCGGGTTCATATGAGCAGTTCTTC
TRBJ2-7 14 TRBD2 NA TRBV20-1 CSARVAGALYEQYF TGCAGTGCTAGAGTGGCGGGAGCTCTCTACGAGCAGTACTTC